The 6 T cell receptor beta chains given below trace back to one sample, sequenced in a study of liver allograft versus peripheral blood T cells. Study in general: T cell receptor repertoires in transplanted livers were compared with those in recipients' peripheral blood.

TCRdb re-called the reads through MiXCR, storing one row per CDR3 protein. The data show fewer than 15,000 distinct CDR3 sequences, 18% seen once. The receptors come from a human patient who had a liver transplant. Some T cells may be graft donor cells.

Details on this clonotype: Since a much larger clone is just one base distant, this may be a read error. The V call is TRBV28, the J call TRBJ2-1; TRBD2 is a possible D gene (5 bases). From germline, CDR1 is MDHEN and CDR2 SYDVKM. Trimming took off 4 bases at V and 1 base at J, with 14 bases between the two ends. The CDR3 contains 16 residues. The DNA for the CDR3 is TGTGCCAGCAGTTCCAACGGGGTACGGTCCTACAATGAGCAGTTCTTC. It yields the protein CASSSNGVRSYNEQFF.

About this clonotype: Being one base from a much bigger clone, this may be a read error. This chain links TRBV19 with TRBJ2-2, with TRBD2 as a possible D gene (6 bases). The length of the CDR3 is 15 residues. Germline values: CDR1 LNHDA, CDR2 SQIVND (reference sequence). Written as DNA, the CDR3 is TGTGCCAGTAGTATGGACTACGCGAACACCGGGGACCTGTTTTTT. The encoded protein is CASSMDYANTGDLFF.

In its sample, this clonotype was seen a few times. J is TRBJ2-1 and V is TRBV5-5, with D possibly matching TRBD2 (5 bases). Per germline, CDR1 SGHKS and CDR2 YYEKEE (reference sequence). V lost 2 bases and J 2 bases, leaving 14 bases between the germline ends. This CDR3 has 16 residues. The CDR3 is CASSFQVAPTYNEQFF. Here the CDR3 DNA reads TGTGCCAGCAGCTTCCAAGTAGCGCCCACCTACAATGAGCAGTTCTTC.

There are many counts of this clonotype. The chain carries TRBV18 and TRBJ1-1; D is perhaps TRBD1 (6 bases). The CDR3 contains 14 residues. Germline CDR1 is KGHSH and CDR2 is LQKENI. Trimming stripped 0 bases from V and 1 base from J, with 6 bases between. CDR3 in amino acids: CASSPPQGNTEAFF. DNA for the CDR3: TGTGCCAGCTCACCACCACAGGGGAACACTGAAGCTTTCTTT.

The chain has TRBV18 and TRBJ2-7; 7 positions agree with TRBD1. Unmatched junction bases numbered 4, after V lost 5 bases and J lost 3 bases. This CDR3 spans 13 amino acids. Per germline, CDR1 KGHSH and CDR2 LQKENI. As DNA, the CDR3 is TGTGCCAGCTCAGGGGACAGATACTACGAGCAGTACTTC. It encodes CASSGDRYYEQYF.

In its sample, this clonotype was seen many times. The CDR3 spells CASYTGLWGGADTQYF. CDR3 in DNA: TGTGCCAGCTATACGGGACTCTGGGGGGGAGCAGATACGCAGTATTTT. The chain recombines TRBV6-2 or TRBV6-3 with TRBJ2-3; TRBD2 matches 7 bases. V was pared by 8 bases and J by 4 bases, with 15 bases of the junction left unmatched. This CDR3 has 16 amino acids. Germline CDR1 and CDR2: MNHEY and SVGEGT.